The 27 T cell receptor beta chains below were found in one sample sequenced in a study of blood T cell repertoires in COVID-19. Measured with immunoSEQ multiplex PCR; TCRdb has only the in-frame clones, and not every one. This sample has a few hundred thousand clones, with around 89% found just once. The sequencing input was PBMCs or T cells enriched from blood (not recorded which). The receptors derive from a woman aged 30 to 39 who had recovered from COVID-19.

The gene calls are TRBV7-2 and TRBJ2-1; 9 nucleotides match TRBD2. Germline values: CDR1 SGHTA, CDR2 FQGNSA. The length of the CDR3 is 14 residues. V lost 1 base to trimming and J lost 8 bases; unmatched junction nucleotides: 3. CDR3 loop: CASSLDSGSDEQFF. The CDR3, as DNA: TGTGCCAGCAGCTTAGATAGCGGGAGCGATGAGCAGTTCTTC.

The V call is TRBV2, the J call TRBJ2-7; 9 positions agree with TRBD1. The V gene's germline CDR1 is SNHLY and CDR2 FYNNEI. This CDR3 is 13 amino acids long. V lost 8 bases and J lost 3; bases outside the gene matches: 5. CDR3 sequence reads: CASLPGQGYEQYF. CDR3 coding DNA: TGTGCCAGCCTACCGGGACAGGGCTACGAGCAGTACTTC.

The V call is TRBV7-9, the J call TRBJ1-4, with 7 bases fitting TRBD1. This CDR3 region has 14 residues. CDR1 is SEHNR and CDR2 is FQNEAQ in the germline V gene (reference sequence). Trimming at V came to 1 base and at J to 8 bases, leaving 4 bases not matched to a gene. CDR3 DNA sequence: TGTGCCAGCAGCTTAGAGACGACAGGGGAAAAACTGTTTTTT. Translation: CASSLETTGEKLFF.

This chain joins TRBV7-2 and TRBJ1-2; D ambiguous. CDR3 length: 14 residues. Trimming removed 5 bases at V and 6 bases at J, with 16 bases between. Germline-derived CDR1 and CDR2 are SGHTA and FQGNSA. CDR3 sequence reads: CASSPRRESNGYTF. As DNA, the CDR3 is TGTGCCAGCAGCCCCCGGCGGGAATCCAATGGCTACACCTTC.

The CDR3 nucleotides read TGTGCCAGCACCATAGCGGGAGGCGTTAATGAGCAGTTCTTC. Protein product: CASTIAGGVNEQFF. J is TRBJ2-1 and V is TRBV28; 10 bases map to TRBD2. With 7 bases clipped from V and 7 bases from J, the junction kept 7 bases outside the gene matches. From germline, CDR1 is MDHEN and CDR2 SYDVKM. The CDR3 extends over 14 amino acids.

The rearrangement joins TRBV11-3 to TRBJ2-3, with 10 bases matching TRBD2. Trimming cost V 5 bases and J 8 bases; bases outside gene matches: 7. Germline loops: CDR1 SGHNT, CDR2 YENEEA. The CDR3 has 14 amino acids. The CDR3 coding sequence is TGTGCCAGCAGCCCAACTACTAGCGGGGCTACGCAGTATTTT. Its protein is CASSPTTSGATQYF.

The CDR3 loop reads CASSPALSRLNTGELFF. The CDR3 coding sequence is TGTGCCAGCTCACCAGCGTTAAGCCGGTTGAACACCGGGGAGCTGTTTTTT. The chain carries TRBV18 and TRBJ2-2; the D is unclear. The CDR3 consists of 17 residues. Germline assignment: CDR1 KGHSH and CDR2 LQKENI. Trimming stripped 2 bases from V and 1 base from J, with 14 bases between.

The chain links TRBV29-1 to TRBJ1-4; D is undetermined. Trimming pared 0 bases from V and 12 bases from J, leaving 8 bases between. The V gene's germline CDR1 is SQVTM and CDR2 ANQGSEA. This CDR3 region has 11 residues. This CDR3 is CSVEDSTELFF. For the CDR3, the DNA is TGCAGCGTTGAAGATTCAACAGAACTGTTTTTT.

J is TRBJ2-1 and V is TRBV2, with 10 bases matching TRBD2. Germline CDR1 SNHLY, CDR2 FYNNEI. The CDR3 totals 15 residues. V was clipped by 5 bases and J by 6 bases; unmatched bases: 7. CDR3 sequence reads: CASSTSSGSINEQFF. CDR3 in DNA: TGTGCCAGCAGTACGTCTAGCGGGAGCATCAATGAGCAGTTCTTC.

The chain employs TRBV28 and TRBJ1-1; the match to TRBD1 covers 7 bases. Germline V gives CDR1 MDHEN, CDR2 SYDVKM. The CDR3 spans 13 residues. V dropped 1 base and J dropped 8; count of bases not matched to a gene: 4. The CDR3 here is CASSLSGTAEAFF. In nucleotides, the CDR3 is TGTGCCAGCAGTTTATCCGGGACAGCCGAAGCTTTCTTT.

The chain couples TRBV28 to TRBJ1-1; no reliable D call. This CDR3 is built from 15 residues. V lost 3 bases and J 6 bases, leaving 17 bases between the germline ends. CDR1 is MDHEN, CDR2 SYDVKM, per germline. CDR3 amino acids: CASSLVLVGRAEAFF. As DNA, the CDR3 is TGTGCCAGCAGTTTGGTCCTAGTGGGGAGAGCTGAAGCTTTCTTT.

CDR3 coding DNA: TGTGCCAGCAGCCCGGGGACAGATCAAGAGACCCAGTACTTC. Residues: CASSPGTDQETQYF. The chain employs TRBV7-2 and TRBJ2-5; 7 bases align to TRBD1. The germline gives CDR1 SGHTA, CDR2 FQGNSA. The V segment lost 5 bases and the J segment 2 bases; nucleotides outside the gene matches: 5. The CDR3 sequence is 14 residues long.

The chain combines TRBV5-5 with TRBJ1-1, with 8 bases fitting TRBD1. The CDR3 spans 15 residues. Germline loops: CDR1 SGHKS, CDR2 YYEKEE (reference sequence). J gave up 4 bases and V 4 bases, and 9 bases lay outside the gene matches. CDR3 nucleotide sequence: TGTGCCAGCAGCCTACGACAGGGGAGGGCCACTGAAGCTTTCTTT. This sequence encodes CASSLRQGRATEAFF.

This clone was detected only once. V usage is TRBV7-9 and J usage is TRBJ2-2, with 11 bases fitting TRBD2. The CDR3 covers 17 residues. Germline V gene data show CDR1 as SEHNR and CDR2 as FQNEAQ (reference sequence). V shed 1 base and J 5 bases; nucleotides not matched to a gene: 6. CDR3 nucleotide sequence: TGTGCCAGCAGCTTAGGAGCTAGCGGGAGGTTAACCGGGGAGCTGTTTTTT. Protein sequence: CASSLGASGRLTGELFF.

V gene TRBV28 combines with J gene TRBJ1-2; TRBD1 matches at 12 bases. The CDR3 length is 15 residues. With 6 bases clipped from V and 8 bases from J, the junction kept 10 bases outside the gene matches. The germline gives CDR1 MDHEN, CDR2 SYDVKM. The DNA for the CDR3 is TGTGCCAGCAGCAAGCCGGGACAGGGGGCATACGGCTACACCTTC. Encoded protein: CASSKPGQGAYGYTF.

CDR3 protein: CASSFGRKSEQYF. For the CDR3, the DNA is TGTGCCAGCAGTTTTGGGAGGAAAAGCGAGCAGTACTTC. The rearrangement joins TRBV27 to TRBJ2-7; tentative D call: TRBD2 (6 bases). Germline V lookup: CDR1 MNHEY, CDR2 SMNVEV (reference sequence). CDR3 length: 13 residues. The V end was cut by 3 bases, the J end by 6 bases, with 12 bases between.

The CDR3 reads CASSLRSADYNEQFF. The CDR3, as DNA: TGTGCCAGCAGCCTACGATCTGCTGACTACAATGAGCAGTTCTTC. The J gene is TRBJ2-1, the V gene TRBV5-6; D ambiguous. V was clipped by 4 bases and J by 3 bases, with 14 bases between them. The length of the CDR3 is 15 residues. In germline, CDR1 is SGHDT, CDR2 YYEEEE.

This chain connects TRBV7-3 to TRBJ2-2; TRBD1 might be the D (6 bases). CDR1 is SGHTA and CDR2 is FQGTGA in the germline V gene. With 4 bases removed from V and 5 bases from J, the gap between germline ends came to 8 bases. The CDR3 runs to 13 residues. In DNA, the CDR3 is TGTGCCAGCAGCTCCGGACAGACCGGGGAGCTGTTTTTT. Amino acids: CASSSGQTGELFF.

The rearrangement links TRBV30 to TRBJ2-2, with a weak D call TRBD1 (6 bases). V lost 1 base, J lost 1 base, and 10 bases lay in between. The CDR3 is 15 residues long. The germline V gene encodes CDR1 GTSNPN and CDR2 SVGIG (reference sequence). CDR3 loop: CAWSGGGWNTGELFF. CDR3 bases: TGTGCCTGGAGTGGAGGGGGATGGAACACCGGGGAGCTGTTTTTT.

The chain is built from TRBV7-9 and TRBJ1-5, with TRBD1 matching over 9 bases. J lost 5 bases, V lost 2 bases, and 4 bases had no gene match. The germline V gene encodes CDR1 SEHNR and CDR2 FQNEAQ (reference sequence). This CDR3 spans 15 amino acids. Written as DNA, the CDR3 is TGTGCCAGCAGCTTAACAGGGGGCAGGGATCAGCCCCAGCATTTT. Amino acid sequence: CASSLTGGRDQPQHF. The full variable domain, completed using reference TRBV7-9 and TRBJ1-5, is DTGVSQNPRHKITKRGQNVTFRCDPISEHNRLYWYRQTLGQGPEFLTYFQNEAQLEKSRLLSDRFSAERPKGSFSTLEIQRTEQGDSAMYLCASSLTGGRDQPQHFGDGTRLSIL.

This clone has only one observation. The chain is built from TRBV4-1 and TRBJ1-1; D gene ambiguous. V gave up 4 bases and J gave up 0 bases, with 9 bases separating them. Germline lookup yields CDR1 MGHRA and CDR2 YSYEKL. This CDR3 has 14 residues. CDR3 bases: TGCGCCAGCAGCCCTGGGAGGGTGAACACTGAAGCTTTCTTT. This sequence encodes CASSPGRVNTEAFF.

The chain uses TRBV2 and TRBJ1-1, with TRBD1 identical over 7 bases. The V segment lost 8 bases and the J segment 3 bases; nucleotides outside the gene matches: 3. This CDR3 comprises 12 residues. CDR1 is SNHLY and CDR2 is FYNNEI in the germline V gene. CDR3 protein: CASGTAYTEAFF. The CDR3 region has the DNA TGTGCCAGCGGGACAGCATACACTGAAGCTTTCTTT.

The chain is built from TRBV20-1 and TRBJ2-1, with D maybe TRBD2 (6 bases). Trimming stripped 3 bases from V and 6 bases from J, with 12 bases between. Per the germline V gene, CDR1 is DFQATT and CDR2 is SNEGSKA (reference sequence). CDR3 size: 13 residues. The CDR3 loop reads CSASQAGSNEQFF. In DNA form, the CDR3 reads TGCAGTGCTAGTCAAGCGGGCAGCAATGAGCAGTTCTTC.

This chain joins TRBV30 and TRBJ2-7; unclear D gene. The CDR3 loop spans 12 amino acids. V was cut by 3 bases and J by 5 bases, with 11 bases left in between. CDR1 is GTSNPN, CDR2 SVGIG, per germline (reference sequence). CDR3 nucleotide sequence: TGTGCCTGGAGCCTCTCCGACAACGAGCAGTACTTC. Its protein product is CAWSLSDNEQYF.

V usage is TRBV7-9 and J usage is TRBJ1-1, with D possibly TRBD1 on 6 matching bases. The CDR3 extends over 18 amino acids. Germline V gene sequence: CDR1 SEHNR, CDR2 FQNEAQ (reference sequence). V was cut by 2 bases and J by 1 base, with 20 bases left in between. The CDR3 region is CASSLIRAAGATNTEAFF. For the CDR3, the DNA is TGTGCCAGCAGCTTAATACGAGCGGCAGGGGCAACGAACACTGAAGCTTTCTTT.

The chain has TRBV6-9 and TRBJ1-2; D is unclear. In germline, CDR1 is MNHGY, CDR2 SVAAGI. This CDR3 has 15 residues. Trimming stripped 1 base from V and 0 bases from J, with 9 bases between. The CDR3 spells CASSYLGTANYGYTF. The CDR3 DNA follows: TGTGCCAGCAGTTATTTGGGCACAGCTAACTATGGCTACACCTTC.

The chain employs TRBV4-1 and TRBJ1-6; D is possibly TRBD1 (5 bases). The CDR3 length is 15 residues. V gave up 0 bases and J gave up 16 bases, with 19 bases separating them. Per the germline V gene, CDR1 is MGHRA and CDR2 is YSYEKL. The CDR3, as DNA: TGCGCCAGCAGCCAAGATGGGCCAGGGAGGAGTGGACTCCACTTT. This translates into CASSQDGPGRSGLHF.